Each of the 15 T cell receptor beta chains below was sequenced from the same sample in a study of blood T cell repertoires in COVID-19. Measured with immunoSEQ multiplex PCR; TCRdb has only the in-frame clones, and not every one. The data show around 380,000 clones, roughly 77% seen once. The sample consisted of peripheral blood. The source is a human donor with acute or convalescent COVID-19. The donor label of this sample is uncertain.

Of note for this clone: Distinct nucleotide sequences in the sample also encode this CDR3. The chain combines TRBV6-5 with TRBJ1-2; 7 positions match TRBD1. The germline gives CDR1 MNHEY, CDR2 SVGAGI. Unmatched junction bases numbered 2, after V lost 6 bases and J lost 4 bases. This CDR3 has 12 residues. For the CDR3, the DNA is TGTGCCAGCAGCCGACAGGGCTATGGCTACACCTTC. It translates to CASSRQGYGYTF.

The rearrangement links TRBV11-2 to TRBJ2-1; D unresolved. The CDR3 has 16 amino acids. V was shortened by 1 base and J by 2 bases, with 12 bases between the two germline ends. Germline values: CDR1 SGHAT, CDR2 FQNNGV. The DNA of the CDR3 is TGTGCCAGCAGCTTAGTAGGCGGCAGTGCCTACAATGAGCAGTTCTTC. Its translation is CASSLVGGSAYNEQFF.

The genes are TRBV2 and TRBJ2-2; 9 bases are a match to TRBD1. The CDR3 has 14 residues. CDR1 SNHLY and CDR2 FYNNEI come from the germline V gene. Trimming removed 6 bases from V and 7 bases from J; junction bases left unmatched: 6. The CDR3 sequence is CASSQDRGIGELFF. The CDR3 DNA reads as TGTGCCAGCAGCCAGGACAGGGGAATCGGGGAGCTGTTTTTT. Based on the CDR3 plus reference TRBV2 and TRBJ2-2, the full variable domain is EPEVTQTPSHQVTQMGQEVILRCVPISNHLYFYWYRQILGQKVEFLVSFYNNEISEKSEIFDDQFSVERPDGSNFTLKIRSTKLEDSAMYFCASSQDRGIGELFFGEGSRLTVL.

This chain connects TRBV2 to TRBJ1-6; D is unclear. There are 15 residues in the CDR3. Germline V gene data show CDR1 as SNHLY and CDR2 as FYNNEI. Trimming took off 8 bases at V and 7 bases at J, with 18 bases between the two ends. The DNA for the CDR3 is TGTGCCAGCGGGAGTACCAAGGTGGGAAATTCACCCCTCCACTTT. Protein product: CASGSTKVGNSPLHF.

The rearrangement joins TRBV18 to TRBJ2-7; D gene ambiguous. CDR1 KGHSH and CDR2 LQKENI come from the germline V gene. The V and J ends lost 3 bases and 0 bases respectively, with 15 bases between them. The CDR3 has 16 residues. CDR3 sequence (DNA): TGTGCCAGCTCACCTAACCCGCCCCCGAGCTCCTACGAGCAGTACTTC. Translated, it gives CASSPNPPPSSYEQYF.

V usage is TRBV18 and J usage is TRBJ1-1; 11 bases align to TRBD1. The CDR3 runs to 17 residues. The germline CDR1 and CDR2 sequences are KGHSH and LQKENI. V shed 1 base and J 5 bases; nucleotides not matched to a gene: 9. The CDR3 bases are TGTGCCAGCTCACCACTAAACATGGGACAGGGGGGGACTGAAGCTTTCTTT. Translation gives CASSPLNMGQGGTEAFF.

The rearrangement joins TRBV5-1 to TRBJ2-7; TRBD1 agrees at 9 bases. V lost 4 bases and J lost 5; bases outside the gene matches: 16. Germline V lookup: CDR1 SGHRS, CDR2 YFSETQ. This CDR3 has 17 residues. The CDR3 nucleotides read TGCGCCAGCAGCCTCTCGACCTCCGGGACAGGGTCCCACGAGCAGTACTTC. Its translation is CASSLSTSGTGSHEQYF.

The V and J genes are TRBV5-1 and TRBJ2-7, with 7 bases aligning to TRBD1. Germline V gives CDR1 SGHRS, CDR2 YFSETQ. V dropped 1 base and J dropped 5; count of bases not matched to a gene: 3. The CDR3 is 13 residues long. The CDR3 coding sequence is TGCGCCAGCAGCTTGCGGACAGGTAACGAGCAGTACTTC. Translation gives CASSLRTGNEQYF.

The chain joins TRBV24-1 to TRBJ1-1; D uncertain. This CDR3 is built from 12 residues. Deletions cut 9 bases from V and 7 bases from J, with 14 bases between. Germline values: CDR1 KGHDR, CDR2 SFDVKD. CDR3 sequence reads: CATRREEGEAFF. The CDR3 DNA reads TGTGCCACCCGGAGGGAGGAGGGTGAAGCTTTCTTT.

This rearrangement joins TRBV2 to TRBJ1-1; D unclear. There are 13 residues in the CDR3. The V end was cut by 8 bases, the J end by 7 bases, with 17 bases between. Per germline, CDR1 SNHLY and CDR2 FYNNEI. The CDR3 here is CASLEAESDEAFF. DNA for the CDR3: TGTGCCAGCCTTGAGGCCGAGAGTGATGAAGCTTTCTTT. The variable domain in full, completed from reference TRBV2 and TRBJ1-1, reads EPEVTQTPSHQVTQMGQEVILRCVPISNHLYFYWYRQILGQKVEFLVSFYNNEISEKSEIFDDQFSVERPDGSNFTLKIRSTKLEDSAMYFCASLEAESDEAFFGQGTRLTVV.

The gene calls are TRBV30 and TRBJ2-7, with TRBD2 as a possible D gene (6 bases). The CDR3 has 12 amino acids. CDR1 and CDR2 (germline): GTSNPN, SVGIG (reference sequence). V lost 5 bases and J lost 3, with 11 bases in between. The CDR3 bases are TGTGCCTGGGAACGGGACTTCTACGAGCAGTACTTC. Encoded protein: CAWERDFYEQYF.

This clone appeared once. The rearrangement joins TRBV11-2 to TRBJ1-2, with D possibly TRBD1 on 6 matching bases. Trimming cost V 1 base and J 5 bases, with 14 bases left between them. CDR1 SGHAT and CDR2 FQNNGV come from the germline V gene. This CDR3 is 15 amino acids long. CDR3 sequence (DNA): TGTGCCAGCAGCTTAGGGGACACCGGGAGGTATGGCTACACCTTC. Protein product: CASSLGDTGRYGYTF.

This rearrangement joins TRBV9 to TRBJ1-4; D is unclear. The germline V gene has CDR1 SGDLS and CDR2 YYNGEE. The CDR3 loop spans 15 amino acids. Trimming took 2 bases from V and 3 from J, leaving 11 bases between them. The CDR3 nucleotides read TGTGCCAGCAGCGTCGGGTCTTATCCTAATGAAAAACTGTTTTTT. Encoded protein: CASSVGSYPNEKLFF.

The chain links TRBV7-9 to TRBJ1-4; D gene unclear. This CDR3 region has 15 residues. V was cut by 0 bases and J by 2 bases, with 7 bases left in between. Germline-derived CDR1 and CDR2 are SEHNR and FQNEAQ (reference sequence). The chain's CDR3 is CASSLAGRTNEKLFF. The DNA of the CDR3 is TGTGCCAGCAGCTTAGCGGGGAGGACTAATGAAAAACTGTTTTTT.

The chain carries TRBV7-8 and TRBJ2-5; 8 nucleotides line up with TRBD1. Trimming removed 5 bases from V and 4 bases from J; junction bases left unmatched: 9. CDR1 is SGHVS and CDR2 is FQNEAQ in the germline V gene. This CDR3 comprises 15 residues. CDR3 protein: CASSHGTGGPETQYF. CDR3 sequence (DNA): TGTGCCAGCAGCCACGGGACAGGTGGTCCAGAGACCCAGTACTTC.